This T cell receptor (beta chain) was identified during a study of Graves' ophthalmopathy and Graves' hyperthyroidism. At the level of the study: Before any treatment, peripheral blood was taken at the initial diagnosis. Findings of the study overall: Also, most clonotypes expanded in the thyroid above 0.001 frequency appeared in blood.

Transcripts of RNA were the source for amplifying TCR beta CDR3 regions. HTBI primers were employed in first-round RT-PCR, then a second-round multiplex PCR followed. A single record per CDR3 protein comes from TCRdb applying MiXCR to the multiplex PCR reads. The sample has approximately 460,000 distinct CDR3 sequences; approximately 15% are singletons. Germline V gene data show CDR1 as KGHDR and CDR2 as SFDVKD. V was cut by 4 bases and J by 6 bases, with 15 bases left in between. There are 15 residues in the CDR3. Lactation, pregnancy, uncontrolled infections and other autoimmune diseases were all grounds for excluding patients. At least ten counts were recorded for this clonotype. Its antigen is as yet unknown.

This sequence was found in a woman aged 25-40 years with Graves' ophthalmopathy. The chain couples TRBV24-1 to TRBJ1-5, with D perhaps TRBD1 (5 bases). The sample comprised blood. The CDR3 nucleotides read TGTGCCACCAGTGACCCCACAGGCGGCGGTCAGCCCCAGCATTTT. Translation gives CATSDPTGGGQPQHF.